The rows below give T cell receptor beta chains drawn from one sample of a study of T cell responses to AZD1222 COVID-19 vaccine. Here immunoSEQ multiplex PCR was the method, and the copy in TCRdb shows in-frame clones only, minus some. The data show 180,000 or so clones, roughly 90% seen once. Sequencing was performed on peripheral blood, taken 28 days after the second AZD1222 dose. Receptors originate from an adult who received the AZD1222 COVID-19 vaccine. Both conserved end residues are part of each CDR3. The order of the fields is J gene, clone size, D gene, V gene, CDR3 DNA, CDR3 protein. The D gene is left open where the match is weak. Clone sizes are given selectively: once, few, many, or a class where the clone is expanded.

TRBJ1-5	many	TRBD1	TRBV7-9	TGTGCCAGCAGCTTAGGACAGGGGGCTCAGCCCCAGCATTTT	CASSLGQGAQPQHF
TRBJ1-2	.	TRBD1	TRBV7-9	TGTGCCAGCAGCCCTCGGACAGGGTGGTATGGCTACACCTTC	CASSPRTGWYGYTF
TRBJ2-5	.	.	TRBV15	TGTGCCACCAGCAGGGGTCCTGGGGAGGAGACCCAGTACTTC	CATSRGPGEETQYF
TRBJ1-3	.	.	TRBV7-9	TGTGCCAGCAGCTTAGATGGAAACACCATATATTTT	CASSLDGNTIYF
TRBJ2-2	.	TRBD2	TRBV5-1	TGCGCCAGCAGCTTTAGCGGGGGGAACACCGGGGAGCTGTTTTTT	CASSFSGGNTGELFF
TRBJ1-6	.	.	TRBV12-5	TGTGCTAGTAACCGGGAGGGCTCACCCCTCCACTTT	CASNREGSPLHF
TRBJ2-7	.	TRBD1	TRBV2	TGTGCCAGCAGAGGGACAGGGGGCCCTTACGAGCAGTACTTC	CASRGTGGPYEQYF
TRBJ1-5	.	TRBD1	TRBV18	TGTGCCAGCTCACGGGCCGGGACAGGGCGAAGATTAAATCAGCCCCAGCATTTT	CASSRAGTGRRLNQPQHF
TRBJ2-4	once	.	TRBV21-1	TGTGCCAGCAGCACCCCCATGGGACACAGGGGTGGAAACATTCAGTACTTC	CASSTPMGHRGGNIQYF
TRBJ1-1	.	.	TRBV20-1	TGCAGTGCTAGTGAGATGGAGGGGTGGAGCACTGAAGCTTTCTTT	CSASEMEGWSTEAFF
TRBJ2-3	.	.	TRBV19	TGTGCCAGTAGTAAGACCGACACAGATACGCAGTATTTT	CASSKTDTDTQYF
TRBJ2-7	.	TRBD1	TRBV10-3	TGTGCCATCAGTGAACACCCGGGACAGGAAACCTACGAGCAGTACTTC	CAISEHPGQETYEQYF
TRBJ2-1	.	TRBD2	TRBV5-1	TGCGCCAGCAGCCCACTCCGACTAGCGGGAAATGAGCAGTTCTTC	CASSPLRLAGNEQFF
TRBJ1-2	once	TRBD1	TRBV7-8	TGTGCCAGCAGCTACCAGAGATATGCAGGGGGGAATAGTCATGGCTACACCTTC	CASSYQRYAGGNSHGYTF
TRBJ1-2	.	.	TRBV7-2	TGTGCCAGCAGCCCGCAGGGAAACTATGGCTACACCTTC	CASSPQGNYGYTF
TRBJ1-6	.	.	TRBV7-9	TGTGCCAGCAACGCTCCAGGGTATCCCCCTAATTCACCCCTCCACTTT	CASNAPGYPPNSPLHF
TRBJ2-1	.	.	TRBV27	TGTGCCAGCAGTCCAACTAGCTTCTCCTACAATGAGCAGTTCTTC	CASSPTSFSYNEQFF
TRBJ1-1	.	.	TRBV5-1	TGCGCCAGCAGCTTGGCCAAGTTTACCCAGGAGATGGCTTTCTTT	CASSLAKFTQEMAFF
TRBJ2-5	.	TRBD1	TRBV12-3/TRBV12-4	TGTGCCAGCAGTTTCCGGGACAGGGCGACCCAGTACTTC	CASSFRDRATQYF
TRBJ2-1	.	TRBD2	TRBV7-9	TGTGCCAGCAGGTACGGACTAGCGGGAGGTACATACAATGAGCAGTTCTTC	CASRYGLAGGTYNEQFF
TRBJ1-6	.	TRBD1	TRBV7-8	TGTGCCAGCAGCTCCTTCCCTTGGACAGGGGGCGTAGAATATTCACCCCTCCACTTT	CASSSFPWTGGVEYSPLHF
TRBJ2-2	.	.	TRBV19	TGTGCCAGCAGAATGTGGGGGGTCGCAAAGGGCACCGGGGAGCTGTTTTTT	CASRMWGVAKGTGELFF